The present entry profiles one TCR beta chain with its context. CDR1 is SEHNR and CDR2 is FQNEAQ in the germline V gene (reference sequence). The CDR3 spans 16 residues. V lost 1 base and J lost 4; bases outside the gene matches: 7. This sample was taken from a study of technical replicates of blood from several donors. Measured with immunoSEQ multiplex PCR; TCRdb has only the in-frame clones, and not every one. Among about 80,000 clones listed, roughly 98% were seen once. The specimen sequenced was T cells isolated from PBMCs. The V and J genes are TRBV7-9 and TRBJ2-5, with TRBD2 matching 9 bases. The clonotype comes from a human donor in good health. CDR3 nucleotide sequence: TGTGCCAGCAGCTTAGGCTCTAGCGGGACGGCAGAGACCCAGTACTTC. Amino acid sequence: CASSLGSSGTAETQYF.